A single sample gave rise to the 23 T cell receptor beta chains below, sequenced in a study of OX40 agonist ivuxolimab in advanced cancers. TCRdb's table, derived via immunoSEQ multiplex PCR, lists solely in-frame clones and lacks some. The top ten hold less than 4.5% of the sample, which has approximately 80,000 clones, around 85% seen once. The sample here was CD4+ or CD8+ T cells sorted from blood, taken in a trial of the OX40 agonist ivuxolimab. All receptors come from an adult with an advanced solid tumor such as melanoma, head and neck, liver or kidney cancer.

The rearrangement links TRBV28 to TRBJ2-2; D uncertain. Per germline, CDR1 MDHEN and CDR2 SYDVKM. The V end lost 3 bases, the J end lost 2 bases, and 7 bases lay between the germline ends. The CDR3 is made up of 14 amino acids. The CDR3 coding sequence is TGTGCCAGCAGTTTTGACGGTAACACCGGGGAGCTGTTTTTT. Its protein product is CASSFDGNTGELFF.

The V call is TRBV21-1, the J call TRBJ2-5; TRBD2 is the table's D call, not checked against the DNA. The assigned J gene may be wrong: the sequence end matches TRBJ2-7 better. TRBV21-1 is described as a pseudogene. This CDR3 contains 14 residues. The CDR3 bases are TGTGCCAGCAGCAAGTACCAGCGGGCCTACGAGCAGTACTTC. The encoded protein is CASSKYQRAYEQYF.

CDR3 in amino acids: CASSLGQILAKNIQYF. Written as DNA, the CDR3 is TGTGCCAGCAGCTTAGGACAGATACTAGCCAAAAACATTCAGTACTTC. The chain joins TRBV7-2 to TRBJ2-4; tentative D call: TRBD1 (5 bases). There are 16 residues in the CDR3. V lost 1 base to trimming and J lost 0 bases, with 10 bases between them. CDR1 is SGHTA and CDR2 is FQGNSA in the germline V gene.

The V call is TRBV28, the J call TRBJ1-4, with D tentatively TRBD1 (6 bases). V lost 10 bases to trimming and J lost 9 bases, with 15 bases between them. The CDR3 has 12 residues. CDR1 and CDR2 from the germline V gene are MDHEN and SYDVKM. The CDR3 region is CATMGDKQKLFF. The CDR3 nucleotides are TGTGCCACCATGGGGGACAAACAAAAACTGTTTTTT.

This chain uses TRBV10-1 with TRBJ2-6; D is possibly TRBD1 or TRBD2 (5 bases each). This CDR3 has 17 residues. The V gene's germline CDR1 is WNHNN and CDR2 SYGVQD (reference sequence). Trimming cost V 3 bases and J 2 bases, with 14 bases left between them. This CDR3 is CASSDGSGRPGANVLTF. The CDR3 nucleotides read TGCGCCAGCAGTGATGGTTCGGGGCGGCCTGGGGCCAACGTCCTGACTTTC.

This clone is termed medium-sized. This chain connects TRBV28 to TRBJ1-2; a weak D match, TRBD1 (6 bases). Germline-derived CDR1 and CDR2 are MDHEN and SYDVKM. The CDR3 consists of 13 residues. CDR3 DNA sequence: TGTGGGTCGGGGGGCGCAGCTAACTATGGCTACACCTTC. This gives the protein CGSGGAANYGYTF.

The chain is built from TRBV5-1 and TRBJ1-4; D is undetermined. V lost 3 bases, J lost 8 bases, and 11 bases lay in between. The CDR3 loop spans 13 amino acids. The germline gives CDR1 SGHRS, CDR2 YFSETQ. The CDR3: CASSSAYREKLFF. CDR3 bases: TGCGCCAGCAGCTCCGCGTATAGGGAAAAACTGTTTTTT.

The rearrangement links TRBV28 to TRBJ2-6; possibly TRBD1 for D (6 bases). The germline gives CDR1 MDHEN, CDR2 SYDVKM. V was pared by 6 bases and J by 0 bases, with 21 bases between. The CDR3 is made up of 19 amino acids. CDR3 protein: CASRQAPWGRSSGANVLTF. CDR3 nucleotide sequence: TGTGCCAGCAGACAGGCCCCTTGGGGGCGCAGCTCTGGGGCCAACGTCCTGACTTTC.

J is TRBJ1-2 and V is TRBV10-3, with TRBD1 identical over 10 bases. The germline V gene encodes CDR1 ENHRY and CDR2 SYGVKD. V gave up 2 bases and J gave up 3 bases; unmatched junction bases: 3. This CDR3 has 15 residues. In nucleotides, the CDR3 is TGTGCCATCAGTGAGGGGACAGGGGTAGACTATGGCTACACCTTC. Protein sequence: CAISEGTGVDYGYTF.

V gene TRBV27 combines with J gene TRBJ2-3; TRBD1 is a possible D gene (6 bases). This CDR3 is built from 14 residues. V lost 5 bases, J lost 3 bases, and 12 bases lay in between. Per the germline V gene, CDR1 is MNHEY and CDR2 is SMNVEV (reference sequence). In DNA form, the CDR3 reads TGTGCCAGCAGTCTCGACAGGTTGACAGATACGCAGTATTTT. The encoded protein is CASSLDRLTDTQYF.

The J gene is TRBJ1-5, the V gene TRBV19, with 9 nucleotides matching TRBD1. CDR3 length: 14 amino acids. The V gene's germline CDR1 is LNHDA and CDR2 SQIVND (reference sequence). Trimming at V came to 3 bases and at J to 5 bases, leaving 2 bases not matched to a gene. CDR3 region: CASSMWDRDQPQHF. The CDR3 region has the DNA TGTGCCAGTAGTATGTGGGACAGGGATCAGCCCCAGCATTTT. Looking up the rest from reference TRBV19 and TRBJ1-5 gives the full variable domain: DGGITQSPKYLFRKEGQNVTLSCEQNLNHDAMYWYRQDPGQGLRLIYYSQIVNDFQKGDIAEGYSVSREKKESFPLTVTSAQKNPTAFYLCASSMWDRDQPQHFGDGTRLSIL.

V and J are TRBV19 and TRBJ1-5; TRBD1 matches at 9 bases. The CDR3 runs 14 residues. The J segment lost 12 bases and the V segment lost 7 bases, leaving 13 bases of the junction unmatched. The germline V gene encodes CDR1 LNHDA and CDR2 SQIVND (reference sequence). The CDR3 bases are TGTGCCAGTACCGCACCCGGGACAGGGAAACTCCAGCATTTT. It codes for CASTAPGTGKLQHF.

The chain joins TRBV15 to TRBJ2-3, with a possible D match to TRBD1 (6 bases). The germline V and J ends were trimmed by 2 bases and 5 bases, with 17 bases remaining between them. Germline CDR1 LNHNV, CDR2 YYDKDF (reference sequence). The CDR3 extends over 16 amino acids. The CDR3, as DNA: TGTGCCACCAGCAGATACCCCACAGGGACGGGAGATACGCAGTATTTT. Translated, it gives CATSRYPTGTGDTQYF.

This chain joins TRBV6-5 and TRBJ1-4; 7 nucleotides match TRBD1. Germline trimming cut 2 bases from V and 7 bases from J; bases unmatched to any gene: 7. The CDR3 loop spans 15 amino acids. CDR1 MNHEY and CDR2 SVGAGI come from the germline V gene. In DNA form, the CDR3 reads TGTGCCAGCAGTTACCGGACAGGACGAAGTGAAAAACTGTTTTTT. Protein sequence: CASSYRTGRSEKLFF.

The chain links TRBV9 to TRBJ2-5, with D perhaps matching TRBD2 (5 bases). Gene TRBJ2-7 matches the end of the DNA better, so the J call may be wrong. Germline V gene lookup returns CDR1 SGDLS and CDR2 YYNGEE. CDR3 length: 15 residues. CDR3 nucleotide sequence: TGTGCCAGCAGCGTAGGGGGAACTAGTGCCTACGAGCAGTACTTC. Its translation is CASSVGGTSAYEQYF.

This rearrangement joins TRBV7-3 to TRBJ2-3; D gene unclear. The CDR3 sequence is 12 residues long. V was trimmed by 5 bases and J by 6 bases, leaving 9 bases between them. Germline assignment: CDR1 SGHTA and CDR2 FQGTGA. CDR3 sequence (DNA): TGTGCCAGCAGCAACCCCGGGGATACGCAGTATTTT. Its translation is CASSNPGDTQYF.

The V gene is TRBV5-8, the J gene TRBJ1-5; D unclear. CDR1 is SGHTS and CDR2 is YDEGEE in the germline V gene. The germline V and J ends were trimmed by 2 bases and 3 bases, with 9 bases remaining between them. This CDR3 region has 14 residues. CDR3 nucleotide sequence: TGTGCCAGCAGCTTCAAGTCCGCCAATCAGCCCCAGCATTTT. This gives the protein CASSFKSANQPQHF.

The chain combines TRBV5-6 with TRBJ1-2; D is unclear. Germline CDR1 reads SGHDT; CDR2 reads YYEEEE. Trimming stripped 0 bases from V and 6 bases from J, with 18 bases between. This CDR3 is 16 amino acids long. CDR3 sequence (DNA): TGTGCCAGCAGCTTGGCCACGGCAGAGCGCCTGGATGGCTACACCTTC. It codes for CASSLATAERLDGYTF.

The chain combines TRBV5-5 with TRBJ2-7; D possibly uses TRBD1 or TRBD2 (5 bases each). Trimming cost V 0 bases and J 2 bases, with 9 bases left between them. CDR1 and CDR2 from the germline V gene are SGHKS and YYEKEE (reference sequence). CDR3 size: 14 residues. The CDR3 DNA is TGTGCCAGCAGCTTGGGGGACGGTCCCTACGAGCAGTACTTC. It specifies CASSLGDGPYEQYF.

V gene TRBV6-1 combines with J gene TRBJ2-7; TRBD1 is a possible D gene (6 bases). The length of the CDR3 is 14 residues. V lost 7 bases, J lost 3 bases, and 16 bases lay in between. The germline CDR1 and CDR2 sequences are MNHNS and SASEGT. This chain's CDR3 is CASMEAGAFYEQYF. In DNA form, the CDR3 reads TGTGCCAGCATGGAGGCAGGGGCCTTCTACGAGCAGTACTTC.

V usage is TRBV6-5 and J usage is TRBJ2-1, with 11 bases aligning to TRBD1. The CDR3 loop spans 13 amino acids. Looked up from germline, CDR1 is MNHEY and CDR2 is SVGAGI. V was clipped by 10 bases and J by 6 bases; unmatched bases: 5. CDR3 nucleotides: TGTGCCACGGGACAGGGGGGGATCAATGAGCAGTTCTTC. Its protein is CATGQGGINEQFF.

The chain has TRBV4-3 and TRBJ2-1; a weak D match, TRBD2 (7 bases). V lost 3 bases, J lost 2 bases, and 8 bases lay in between. The CDR3 loop spans 14 amino acids. Germline V gene sequence: CDR1 LGHNA, CDR2 YSLEER. The CDR3: CASSQGGPYNEQFF. In DNA, the CDR3 is TGCGCCAGCAGCCAGGGGGGGCCCTACAATGAGCAGTTCTTC.

The V gene is TRBV14, the J gene TRBJ2-2, with no clear D. Germline CDR1 SGHDN, CDR2 FVKESK. V was clipped by 0 bases and J by 4 bases, with 15 bases between them. The CDR3 is made up of 17 amino acids. The CDR3 is CASSQEWAAPSTGELFF. In DNA, the CDR3 is TGTGCCAGCAGCCAAGAATGGGCGGCGCCCTCCACCGGGGAGCTGTTTTTT.